Listed below are T cell receptor beta chains from one sample, sequenced in a study of tumor and adjacent non-tumor tissue in lung cancer. One entry per CDR3 protein, called by TCRdb with MiXCR from the multiplex PCR reads. The sample yields fewer than 80,000 distinct CDR3 sequences, roughly 70% seen once. Sequences were obtained from lung tumor tissue. These receptors were taken from a woman between 70 and 85 years old with non-small cell lung cancer. Each CDR3 is given without its conserved first and last residue. A D gene is named only where the DNA matches it firmly.

J gene,D gene,V gene,CDR3 protein
TRBJ2-2,TRBD1,TRBV7-8,ASSPTGAANTRDLF
TRBJ2-3,TRBD2,TRBV5-1,ASSPYGGASTYTQY
TRBJ2-1,NA,TRBV6-1,ANSEFRAYNEQF
TRBJ2-7,TRBD1,TRBV6-6,ASNPGQGARH
TRBJ2-1,TRBD2,TRBV10-3,AISNLGLADSYNGQF
TRBJ1-1,TRBD1,TRBV7-9,ASSLSSQGAVTF
TRBJ1-1,NA,TRBV5-1,ASSLTGTKNTEAF
TRBJ2-1,TRBD2,TRBV14,ASSQDLSGNKF
TRBJ2-7,TRBD1,TRBV2,ASRHLGQGARVQN
TRBJ1-2,NA,TRBV6-5,ASRPGGQNLGYI
TRBJ2-7,NA,TRBV14,ASSQKQLGPHYEQY
TRBJ1-6,TRBD1,TRBV12-3/TRBV12-4,ASSLEGAGSPLH